This entry features one TCR beta chain sequence. This receptor's antigen is unknown. No much larger clonotype is one base removed from it; base qualities were not supplied. This sample was included in a study of T cell changes during pregnancy in multiple sclerosis (dated by TCRdb to the late 2010s). Regarding the study in general: Changes in the T cell repertoire over the course of pregnancy were examined in this study in women with multiple sclerosis.

Library method: the immunoSEQ multiplex PCR assay. TCRdb limited this immuneACCESS table to in-frame rearrangements with V and J called. A share of clones is missing; checked studies link under half to unresolved V genes, and the rest is unexplained. Recorded for this sample are some 120,000 clones; 90% to 95% of them occurred a single time. Around 6% of the sample rests with the top ten. The CDR3 sequence holds 16 residues, the cysteine and phenylalanine included. Only CDR3 DNA is held: 48 bases, read in frame from base 1. V is pared back by 0 bases and J by 1 base, with 12 bases lying between the germline termini. As encoded in the germline V gene, CDR1 is SNHLY while CDR2 is FYNNEI.

Recombination linked TRBV2 to TRBJ1-2; TRBD1 might be the D gene, on 5 matching bases. Sample: peripheral blood, taken before pregnancy. The receptor's source is a female donor with multiple sclerosis, enrolled in a pregnancy study. The DNA sequence is given as TGTGCCAGCAGTGAAGCCAGGGCTGGTGTTAACTATGGCTACACCTTC. The resulting protein is CASSEARAGVNYGYTF.